The 27 T cell receptor beta chains below were found in one sample sequenced in a study of cytomegalovirus exposure and HLA in healthy donors. Primers: 60 Vbeta forward and 13 Jbeta reverse. Only in-frame clones appear in the TCRdb table, and some are missing; sequencing was by immunoSEQ multiplex PCR. This sample has roughly 160,000 clones, with 60% to 85% found just once. The source material was PBMCs. These TCRs come from a woman in her forties or fifties in good health and CMV-seropositive.

This sequence joins TRBV19 and TRBJ1-5; TRBD1 matches at 9 bases. The CDR3 has 13 amino acids. Germline V gives CDR1 LNHDA, CDR2 SQIVND (reference sequence). Trimming at V came to 7 bases and at J to 5 bases, leaving 3 bases not matched to a gene. CDR3 DNA: TGTGCCAGTACCCGACAGGGGGATCAGCCCCAGCATTTT. Amino acid sequence: CASTRQGDQPQHF.

This clone was found a few times. In nucleotides, the CDR3 is TGTGCCAGCAGCCATATGGGACAGGGGATTCAGCCCCAGCATTTT. Residues: CASSHMGQGIQPQHF. J is TRBJ1-5 and V is TRBV28, with 10 bases that match TRBD1. The length of the CDR3 is 15 residues. CDR1 and CDR2 from the germline V gene are MDHEN and SYDVKM. V dropped 6 bases and J dropped 6; count of bases not matched to a gene: 8.

The V call is TRBV6-1, the J call TRBJ2-2; D is perhaps TRBD1 (6 bases). CDR1 and CDR2 (germline): MNHNS, SASEGT. The V gene lost 5 bases and the J gene lost 3 bases, with 13 bases spanning the gap. The CDR3 has 15 residues. CDR3 bases: TGTGCCAGCAGTTTAAACAGGGTTGACACCGGGGAGCTGTTTTTT. It specifies CASSLNRVDTGELFF.

This clone has only one observation. DNA of the CDR3: TGTGCCAGCAGCCCGGGACTAGCGGGAGGTATGTTAAATGAGCAGTTCTTC. Protein sequence: CASSPGLAGGMLNEQFF. This chain connects TRBV9 to TRBJ2-1, with TRBD2 matching over 15 bases. The length of the CDR3 is 17 residues. Germline CDR1 is SGDLS and CDR2 is YYNGEE. V lost 4 bases and J lost 7; bases outside the gene matches: 9.

The CDR3 DNA sequence: TGTGCCAGCAGCCAAGATTTGACAGGGCCTGAAGCTTTCTTT. This gives the protein CASSQDLTGPEAFF. This chain uses TRBV14 with TRBJ1-1, with TRBD1 matching over 7 bases. Trimming took 0 bases from V and 6 from J; bases not matched to a gene: 4. The CDR3 has 14 amino acids. Germline V gene data show CDR1 as SGHDN and CDR2 as FVKESK. Complete variable domain (other parts from reference TRBV14 and TRBJ1-1): EAGVTQFPSHSVIEKGQTVTLRCDPISGHDNLYWYRRVMGKEIKFLLHFVKESKQDESGMPNNRFLAERTGGTYSTLKVQPAELEDSGVYFCASSQDLTGPEAFFGQGTRLTVV.

This clone was seen only a few times. The chain recombines TRBV5-4 with TRBJ1-4, with 10 bases that match TRBD1. Germline V lookup: CDR1 SGHNT, CDR2 YYREEE (reference sequence). The ends lost 0 bases at V and 8 bases at J; junction bases unmatched: 1. The CDR3 runs to 14 residues. CDR3 sequence (DNA): TGTGCCAGCAGCTTGGGGACAGGGGGAGAAAAACTGTTTTTT. This translates into CASSLGTGGEKLFF.

The chain is built from TRBV7-9 and TRBJ1-6; D unresolved. Germline CDR1 and CDR2: SEHNR and FQNEAQ (reference sequence). V was trimmed by 0 bases and J by 6 bases, leaving 9 bases between them. This CDR3 has 15 amino acids. CDR3 nucleotide sequence: TGTGCCAGCAGCTTAGCCGAACAGTTTAATTCACCCCTCCACTTT. Protein product: CASSLAEQFNSPLHF. Full variable domain (remainder filled in from reference TRBV7-9 and TRBJ1-6): DTGVSQNPRHKITKRGQNVTFRCDPISEHNRLYWYRQTLGQGPEFLTYFQNEAQLEKSRLLSDRFSAERPKGSFSTLEIQRTEQGDSAMYLCASSLAEQFNSPLHFGNGTRLTVT.

This clone was observed a handful of times. This rearrangement joins TRBV28 to TRBJ1-2; tentatively, D is TRBD1 (5 bases). V lost 5 bases and J lost 7, with 11 bases in between. This CDR3 has 12 residues. Germline V gives CDR1 MDHEN, CDR2 SYDVKM. The CDR3 region has the DNA TGTGCCAGCAGTCCCTCAGGGTTTGGCTACACCTTC. As protein: CASSPSGFGYTF.

V and J are TRBV27 and TRBJ2-6; TRBD1 is a possible D gene (5 bases). The CDR3 runs 16 residues. V lost 5 bases and J lost 5, with 16 bases in between. Per germline, CDR1 MNHEY and CDR2 SMNVEV (reference sequence). The CDR3 sequence: CASSPSQGGRANVLTF. The CDR3 coding sequence is TGTGCCAGCAGTCCCAGCCAGGGTGGCAGGGCCAACGTCCTGACTTTC.

This chain's CDR3 is CASNFDREEQFF. CDR3 DNA: TGTGCCAGCAATTTCGACAGGGAAGAGCAGTTCTTC. V is TRBV28 and J is TRBJ2-1; 7 positions agree with TRBD1. V lost 7 bases, J lost 10 bases, and 7 bases stayed unmatched. The V gene's germline CDR1 is MDHEN and CDR2 SYDVKM. The CDR3 has 12 amino acids.

The V gene is TRBV7-2, the J gene TRBJ2-1; 10 bases are shared with TRBD2. This CDR3 spans 15 amino acids. V lost 4 bases, J lost 7 bases, and 7 bases stayed unmatched. CDR1 is SGHTA, CDR2 FQGNSA, per germline. The CDR3 here is CASSSGTSAYNEQFF. CDR3 nucleotides: TGTGCCAGCAGCTCAGGGACTAGCGCTTATAATGAGCAGTTCTTC.

The chain joins TRBV28 to TRBJ2-2, with TRBD1 identical over 9 bases. Germline-derived CDR1 and CDR2 are MDHEN and SYDVKM. CDR3 size: 18 residues. With V trimmed by 6 bases and J by 0 bases, 11 bases remained unmatched. The DNA for the CDR3 is TGTGCCAGCAGCCCTCCGGGACAGGGACTAACGAACACCGGGGAGCTGTTTTTT. It encodes CASSPPGQGLTNTGELFF. The variable domain in full, completed from reference TRBV28 and TRBJ2-2, reads DVKVTQSSRYLVKRTGEKVFLECVQDMDHENMFWYRQDPGLGLRLIYFSYDVKMKEKGDIPEGYSVSREKKERFSLILESASTNQTSMYLCASSPPGQGLTNTGELFFGEGSRLTVL.

The J gene is TRBJ1-2, the V gene TRBV9; D remains unclear. The CDR3 has 15 amino acids. V gave up 0 bases and J gave up 3 bases, with 12 bases separating them. The germline CDR1 and CDR2 sequences are SGDLS and YYNGEE. The CDR3, as DNA: TGTGCCAGCAGCGTAGGTGGAGATGGCTACTATGGCTACACCTTC. This gives the protein CASSVGGDGYYGYTF.

This sequence joins TRBV5-6 and TRBJ1-3; 9 positions agree with TRBD1. CDR1 and CDR2 (germline): SGHDT, YYEEEE. V was pared by 1 base and J by 0 bases, with 2 bases of the junction left unmatched. The CDR3 length is 16 residues. The CDR3 here is CASSLSGQGSGNTIYF. The CDR3 DNA reads as TGTGCCAGCAGCTTGTCGGGACAGGGCTCTGGAAACACCATATATTTT.

The genes are TRBV6-5 and TRBJ1-6; D remains unclear. V was shortened by 1 base and J by 3 bases, with 10 bases between the two germline ends. The germline CDR1 and CDR2 sequences are MNHEY and SVGAGI. The CDR3 has 16 amino acids. CDR3 nucleotide sequence: TGTGCCAGCAGTTACTTAACAGACGTCTATAATTCACCCCTCCACTTT. Protein: CASSYLTDVYNSPLHF.

J is TRBJ1-4 and V is TRBV4-2, with D possibly matching TRBD1 (6 bases). Germline loops: CDR1 LGHNA, CDR2 YNFKEQ. The CDR3 sequence is 15 residues long. The V gene lost 8 bases and the J gene lost 2 bases, with 15 bases spanning the gap. CDR3 in amino acids: CASAARGGTNEKLFF. The CDR3 bases are TGTGCCAGCGCGGCGAGGGGGGGGACTAATGAAAAACTGTTTTTT.

The chain recombines TRBV12-5 with TRBJ1-1, with D uncertain. Between the trimmed V and J ends, which lost 3 bases and 0 bases, there was a span of 5 bases. This CDR3 is built from 13 residues. Looked up from germline, CDR1 is LGHNT and CDR2 is FRNRAP. The CDR3 protein is CASGFQVNTEAFF. The CDR3 region has the DNA TGTGCTAGTGGTTTTCAGGTGAACACTGAAGCTTTCTTT.

This clone was found a few times. The rearrangement links TRBV28 to TRBJ2-5, with 7 positions matching TRBD2. This CDR3 spans 13 amino acids. Trimming cost V 6 bases and J 2 bases; bases outside gene matches: 3. The germline V gene has CDR1 MDHEN and CDR2 SYDVKM. CDR3 residues: CASRVGGQETQYF. The CDR3 nucleotides are TGTGCCAGCAGGGTCGGGGGGCAAGAGACCCAGTACTTC.

The rearrangement links TRBV5-4 to TRBJ1-2, with TRBD1 matching over 7 bases. Germline-derived CDR1 and CDR2 are SGHNT and YYREEE (reference sequence). J gave up 2 bases and V 4 bases, and 8 bases lay outside the gene matches. CDR3 length: 15 amino acids. The CDR3 nucleotides are TGTGCCAGCAGCCCCGAGACAGGGACCAACTATGGCTACACCTTC. Its translation is CASSPETGTNYGYTF.

J is TRBJ1-2 and V is TRBV21-1. TRBV21-1 is a listed pseudogene. This CDR3 comprises 17 residues. The chain's CDR3 is CASSKGVGRGFNYGYTF. DNA of the CDR3: TGTGCCAGCAGCAAAGGGGTTGGGCGGGGATTCAACTATGGCTACACCTTC.

The V call is TRBV19, the J call TRBJ2-2; TRBD2 matches at 16 bases. There are 17 residues in the CDR3. V gave up 4 bases and J gave up 4 bases; unmatched junction bases: 3. Germline loops: CDR1 LNHDA, CDR2 SQIVND (reference sequence). The CDR3 is CASSTGTSGGATGELFF. The CDR3 nucleotides are TGTGCCAGTAGTACCGGGACTAGCGGGGGGGCCACCGGGGAGCTGTTTTTT.

The genes are TRBV9 and TRBJ2-3, with 12 bases fitting TRBD1. V shed 2 bases, J shed 6 bases, and the junction held 10 bases outside the gene matches. Per germline, CDR1 SGDLS and CDR2 YYNGEE. CDR3 length: 17 amino acids. The CDR3 nucleotides are TGTGCCAGCAGCGTCAGCCCTGGGACAGGGGGCGGGGATACGCAGTATTTT. It specifies CASSVSPGTGGGDTQYF.

The gene calls are TRBV5-1 and TRBJ2-5; TRBD2 matches 9 bases. Germline values: CDR1 SGHRS, CDR2 YFSETQ. J was trimmed by 9 bases and V by 0 bases; bases with no gene match: 9. The CDR3 spans 15 residues. Here the CDR3 reads CASSLAPSGAGAQYF. CDR3 DNA: TGCGCCAGCAGCTTGGCGCCTAGCGGGGCCGGGGCCCAGTACTTC.

In its sample, this clone was seen once. Relative to the germline gene, one junction end is altered; a read error may explain this. The CDR3 loop is CSAGSPEAKNSQYF. The CDR3 DNA reads TGCAGCGCCGGCTCCCCCGAAGCCAAAAACAGTCAGTACTTC. The chain uses TRBV29-1 and TRBJ2-4; D is ambiguous. Germline V gene sequence: CDR1 SQVTM, CDR2 ANQGSEA. CDR3 length: 14 residues.

This clone turned up a few times. V and J are TRBV2 and TRBJ2-3, with 10 bases lining up with TRBD2. The V segment lost 9 bases and the J segment 2 bases; nucleotides outside the gene matches: 8. The V gene's germline CDR1 is SNHLY and CDR2 FYNNEI. The length of the CDR3 is 15 residues. This chain's CDR3 is CASRVAGGDTDTQYF. The DNA of the CDR3 is TGTGCCAGTCGAGTAGCGGGGGGAGACACAGATACGCAGTATTTT.

The chain recombines TRBV10-3 with TRBJ1-1; 7 bases align to TRBD1. CDR1 and CDR2 (germline): ENHRY, SYGVKD. After removal of 4 bases from V and 1 base from J, the junction contained 6 bases not matched to a gene. The CDR3 contains 15 residues. The CDR3 sequence is CAISGKDRANTEAFF. CDR3 coding DNA: TGTGCCATCAGTGGAAAAGACAGGGCGAACACTGAAGCTTTCTTT.

The chain couples TRBV29-1 to TRBJ1-2; no definite D call. The germline V gene has CDR1 SQVTM and CDR2 ANQGSEA. V lost 4 bases and J 2 bases, leaving 11 bases between the germline ends. The CDR3 runs to 13 residues. The CDR3 here is CSVGRRANYGYTF. The CDR3 DNA is TGCAGCGTTGGGAGGAGAGCCAACTATGGCTACACCTTC. Full variable domain (outside the CDR3, taken from reference TRBV29-1 and TRBJ1-2): SAVISQKPSRDICQRGTSLTIQCQVDSQVTMMFWYRQQPGQSLTLIATANQGSEATYESGFVIDKFPISRPNLTFSTLTVSNMSPEDSSIYLCSVGRRANYGYTFGSGTRLTVV.